Below, 17 T cell receptor beta chains from the same sample are listed, as sequenced in a study of blood T cell repertoires in COVID-19. The method was immunoSEQ multiplex PCR; TCRdb's version includes in-frame clones alone and lacks a portion of them. In the table there are about 260,000 clones, roughly 86% of which are singletons. The sample comprised PBMCs or T cells enriched from blood (not recorded which). The source of these receptors is a woman in her forties or fifties who had recovered from COVID-19.

The V gene is TRBV4-3, the J gene TRBJ2-6; D remains ambiguous. Deletions cut 1 base from V and 4 bases from J, with 8 bases between. There are 15 residues in the CDR3. Per the germline V gene, CDR1 is LGHNA and CDR2 is YSLEER. CDR3 amino acids: CASSQASLGANVLTF. The CDR3 DNA reads as TGCGCCAGCAGCCAAGCCAGTCTCGGGGCCAACGTCCTGACTTTC.

V gene TRBV27 combines with J gene TRBJ1-1, with a tentative D call TRBD1 (6 bases). The germline CDR1 and CDR2 sequences are MNHEY and SMNVEV (reference sequence). The CDR3 runs to 15 residues. V was cut by 5 bases and J by 1 base, with 14 bases left in between. CDR3 in amino acids: CASSLSRGGNTEAFF. In nucleotides, the CDR3 is TGTGCCAGCAGTCTCTCAAGGGGGGGGAACACTGAAGCTTTCTTT.

The rearrangement uses TRBV28 and TRBJ1-5; TRBD1 is a possible D gene (5 bases). The CDR3 is made up of 16 amino acids. Germline V gives CDR1 MDHEN, CDR2 SYDVKM. Trimming cost V 2 bases and J 2 bases, with 13 bases left between them. CDR3: CASSLRPQGGNQPQHF. The DNA for the CDR3 is TGTGCCAGCAGTTTAAGGCCCCAGGGTGGCAATCAGCCCCAGCATTTT.

V gene TRBV7-6 combines with J gene TRBJ2-7, with D perhaps matching TRBD1 (6 bases). V was pared by 5 bases and J by 0 bases, with 14 bases between. CDR3 length equals 15 residues. CDR1 and CDR2 (germline): SGHVS, FNYEAQ. CDR3 sequence reads: CASSKQGESSYEQYF. The CDR3 DNA is TGTGCCAGCAGCAAACAGGGCGAAAGCTCCTACGAGCAGTACTTC. Filled out from reference TRBV7-6 and TRBJ2-7, the complete variable domain reads GAGVSQSPRYKVTKRGQDVALRCDPISGHVSLYWYRQALGQGPEFLTYFNYEAQQDKSGLPNDRFSAERPEGSISTLTIQRTEQRDSAMYRCASSKQGESSYEQYFGPGTRLTVT.

V is TRBV4-3 and J is TRBJ1-4; D is unresolved. This CDR3 contains 17 residues. The V end lost 0 bases, the J end lost 2 bases, and 13 bases lay between the germline ends. Germline V lookup: CDR1 LGHNA, CDR2 YSLEER. Written as DNA, the CDR3 is TGCGCCAGCAGCCAAGATAACAGCCTTGTGACTAATGAAAAACTGTTTTTT. This translates into CASSQDNSLVTNEKLFF.

This rearrangement joins TRBV11-2 to TRBJ2-3; 9 bases match TRBD2. This CDR3 contains 16 residues. The V gene end was trimmed by 4 bases and the J gene end by 2 bases; junction bases not matched to a gene: 7. The germline gives CDR1 SGHAT, CDR2 FQNNGV. The CDR3 reads CASSSGLALVTDTQYF. The CDR3 coding sequence is TGTGCCAGCAGCTCGGGACTAGCTCTCGTCACAGATACGCAGTATTTT.

The genes are TRBV7-2 and TRBJ2-7; D is unresolved. The V gene lost 3 bases and the J gene lost 12 bases, with 12 bases spanning the gap. CDR1 and CDR2 (germline): SGHTA, FQGNSA. The CDR3 extends over 11 amino acids. The CDR3, as DNA: TGTGCCAGCAGCTTTGGCCCCATCTGGTACTTC. Its protein product is CASSFGPIWYF. Complete variable domain (other parts from reference TRBV7-2 and TRBJ2-7): GAGVSQSPSNKVTEKGKDVELRCDPISGHTALYWYRQSLGQGLEFLIYFQGNSAPDKSGLPSDRFSAERTGGSVSTLTIQRTQQEDSAVYLCASSFGPIWYFGPGTRLTVT.

The chain employs TRBV7-3 and TRBJ2-5; D gene uncertain. This CDR3 has 15 residues. V gave up 3 bases and J gave up 5 bases, with 16 bases separating them. CDR1 and CDR2 from the germline V gene are SGHTA and FQGTGA. For the CDR3, the DNA is TGTGCCAGCAGCTTTAGCCAATTATCCCTTGAGACCCAGTACTTC. Amino acids: CASSFSQLSLETQYF.

This clone has a handful of counts. The genes are TRBV15 and TRBJ1-1; 9 nucleotides agree with TRBD1. The CDR3 is 15 residues long. J lost 3 bases, V lost 5 bases, and 7 bases had no gene match. Germline CDR1 LNHNV, CDR2 YYDKDF (reference sequence). Here the CDR3 reads CATSGTGGRYTEAFF. The DNA of the CDR3 is TGTGCCACCAGCGGAACAGGGGGCCGCTACACTGAAGCTTTCTTT.

The CDR3 region has the DNA TGTGCCAGCAGTGACCATCAAAGACTGAACTATGGCTACACCTTC. Its translation is CASSDHQRLNYGYTF. V gene TRBV6-1 combines with J gene TRBJ1-2, with D uncertain. This CDR3 region has 15 residues. V lost 3 bases, J lost 2 bases, and 13 bases lay in between. Germline assignment: CDR1 MNHNS and CDR2 SASEGT.

This clone was observed once. V is TRBV28 and J is TRBJ1-2; 7 bases map to TRBD1. Germline loops: CDR1 MDHEN, CDR2 SYDVKM. V was pared by 2 bases and J by 5 bases, with 5 bases of the junction left unmatched. This CDR3 is 14 amino acids long. The CDR3 region has the DNA TGTGCCAGCAGTTTACTCGGGACAGCTTATGGCTACACCTTC. This translates into CASSLLGTAYGYTF.

The V call is TRBV29-1, the J call TRBJ2-2, with D possibly TRBD1 on 5 matching bases. Looked up from germline, CDR1 is SQVTM and CDR2 is ANQGSEA. This CDR3 comprises 14 residues. The V and J ends lost 0 bases and 4 bases respectively, with 9 bases between them. The CDR3 DNA is TGCAGCGTTGAAGATCGACAGAGCACCGGGGAGCTGTTTTTT. Its protein product is CSVEDRQSTGELFF.

In this sample, this clone turned up once. The gene calls are TRBV5-1 and TRBJ2-7, with D unresolved. CDR3 size: 14 residues. V was shortened by 0 bases and J by 0 bases, with 7 bases between the two germline ends. CDR1 is SGHRS, CDR2 YFSETQ, per germline. This CDR3 is CASSLDSVSYEQYF. CDR3 coding DNA: TGCGCCAGCAGCTTGGATAGTGTCTCCTACGAGCAGTACTTC.

The chain couples TRBV12-5 to TRBJ2-7, with 9 bases lining up with TRBD1. Germline V gives CDR1 LGHNT, CDR2 FRNRAP. The CDR3 has 17 amino acids. V lost 5 bases, J lost 4 bases, and 15 bases stayed unmatched. CDR3 sequence (DNA): TGTGCTAGTGGTGATGTACCGGGACAGGGATTTCCTTACGAGCAGTACTTC. Its protein is CASGDVPGQGFPYEQYF.

The chain uses TRBV29-1 and TRBJ2-5; TRBD2 aligns across 9 bases. The V segment lost 4 bases and the J segment 4 bases; nucleotides outside the gene matches: 10. Germline lookup yields CDR1 SQVTM and CDR2 ANQGSEA. The CDR3 length is 15 residues. The CDR3 DNA sequence: TGCAGCGTTGCCGCGGGGGGGGTCCTTAGAGAGACCCAGTACTTC. Protein: CSVAAGGVLRETQYF.

The chain links TRBV4-3 to TRBJ2-7; tentative D call: TRBD2 (5 bases). The length of the CDR3 is 15 residues. Germline V gives CDR1 LGHNA, CDR2 YSLEER. The V and J ends lost 1 base and 3 bases respectively, with 13 bases between them. Here the CDR3 DNA reads TGCGCCAGCAGCCAAGGTATTAGCGAGGTCTACGAGCAGTACTTC. Translation gives CASSQGISEVYEQYF.

The V call is TRBV28, the J call TRBJ1-3, with TRBD1 matching 9 bases. This CDR3 contains 15 residues. V gave up 7 bases and J gave up 2 bases; unmatched junction bases: 6. The germline CDR1 and CDR2 sequences are MDHEN and SYDVKM. The CDR3 region has the DNA TGTGCCAGCACGACAGGGGGAGGTGCTGGAAACACCATATATTTT. Translated: CASTTGGGAGNTIYF. Based on the CDR3 plus reference TRBV28 and TRBJ1-3, the full variable domain is DVKVTQSSRYLVKRTGEKVFLECVQDMDHENMFWYRQDPGLGLRLIYFSYDVKMKEKGDIPEGYSVSREKKERFSLILESASTNQTSMYLCASTTGGGAGNTIYFGEGSWLTVV.